This T cell receptor (beta chain) emerged from a study of T cells in localized non-small cell lung cancer. Points on this clone: Its antigen remains unknown.

Study-level points and caveats: There was higher T cell clonality in uninvolved adjacent lung than in tumor, and it was highest there. There were a median about 53 of the top 100 tumor clones appearing in adjacent lung.

Looked up from germline, CDR1 is SGHAT and CDR2 is FQNNGV. The CDR3 runs 14 residues. The V gene lost 4 bases and the J gene lost 0 bases, with 9 bases spanning the gap. This table comes from immunoSEQ multiplex PCR, and its TCRdb copy is limited to in-frame clones, with some not included. In the table there are around 91,000 clones, about 91% of which are singletons. The sample consisted of peripheral blood, taken before any cancer treatment. This chain joins TRBV11-2 and TRBJ1-1; D remains ambiguous. This clonotype was obtained from a man aged 40 to 69 with stage I squamous cell lung carcinoma. The CDR3 region has the DNA TGTGCCAGCAGCTCGTTCGTAATGAACACTGAAGCTTTCTTT. It translates to CASSSFVMNTEAFF.